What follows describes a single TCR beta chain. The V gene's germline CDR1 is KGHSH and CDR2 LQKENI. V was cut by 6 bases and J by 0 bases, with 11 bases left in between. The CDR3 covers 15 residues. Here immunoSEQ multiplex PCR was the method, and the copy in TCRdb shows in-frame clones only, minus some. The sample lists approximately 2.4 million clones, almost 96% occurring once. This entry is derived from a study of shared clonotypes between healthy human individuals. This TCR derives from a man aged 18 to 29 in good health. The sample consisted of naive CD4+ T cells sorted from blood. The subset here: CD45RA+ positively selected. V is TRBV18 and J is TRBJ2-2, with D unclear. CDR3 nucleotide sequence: TGTGCCAGCTCTCCGGTACGATCGAACACCGGGGAGCTGTTTTTT. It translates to CASSPVRSNTGELFF. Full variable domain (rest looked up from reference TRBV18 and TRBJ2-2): NAGVMQNPRHLVRRRGQEARLRCSPMKGHSHVYWYRQLPEEGLKFMVYLQKENIIDESGMPKERFSAEFPKEGPSILRIQQVVRGDSAAYFCASSPVRSNTGELFFGEGSRLTVL.